The rows below give T cell receptor beta chains drawn from one sample of a study of identical twins. In TCRdb, the 5' RACE reads were re-called with MiXCR into one record per CDR3 protein. This table holds 450,000 to 650,000 distinct CDR3 sequences, 9.5% to 10% found once. This sample was shared with a second study, whose subject was yellow fever vaccine responses in identical twins.

Sequencing was performed on PBMCs. The receptors shown here come from a woman between 18 and 29 years old in good health. Each CDR3 is given with its conserved first and last residue. The D gene is left open where the match is weak. Where a row states a size, it is once, few, many or the class of an expanded clone; other rows omit it.

cdr3_length: 18; clone_size: few; v_call: TRBV11-2; j_call: TRBJ2-6; d_call: NA; cdr3_nt: TGTGCCAGCAGCTTGTTTCCCGGGGCTTTCTCCGGGGCCAACGTCCTGACTTTC; cdr3_aa: CASSLFPGAFSGANVLTF
cdr3_length: 15; clone_size: many; v_call: TRBV18; j_call: TRBJ2-5; d_call: NA; cdr3_nt: TGTGCCAGCTCACCCAGGGAACGACATCAAGAGACCCAGTACTTC; cdr3_aa: CASSPRERHQETQYF
cdr3_length: 15; clone_size: few; v_call: TRBV11-2; j_call: TRBJ2-2; d_call: TRBD1; cdr3_nt: TGTGCCAGCAGCTTATCGGACAGGGCTGGGACGGAGCTGTTTTTT; cdr3_aa: CASSLSDRAGTELFF
cdr3_length: 15; clone_size: NA; v_call: TRBV20-1; j_call: TRBJ2-5; d_call: NA; cdr3_nt: TGCAGTGCTAGAGATCTGGCAGGGGCCCCCGGGGCCCAGTACTTC; cdr3_aa: CSARDLAGAPGAQYF
cdr3_length: 12; clone_size: few; v_call: TRBV27; j_call: TRBJ2-7; d_call: NA; cdr3_nt: TGTGCCAGCAGTCCTAACTCTAACGAGCAGTACTTC; cdr3_aa: CASSPNSNEQYF
cdr3_length: 14; clone_size: NA; v_call: TRBV12-3/TRBV12-4; j_call: TRBJ2-1; d_call: NA; cdr3_nt: TGTGCCAGCAGTTTAAGGTCCCAGAGCAATGAGCAGTTCTTC; cdr3_aa: CASSLRSQSNEQFF
cdr3_length: 14; clone_size: few; v_call: TRBV25-1; j_call: TRBJ2-3; d_call: NA; cdr3_nt: TGTGCCAGCAGTCCCCTTGGGGGTACAGATACGCAGTATTTT; cdr3_aa: CASSPLGGTDTQYF
cdr3_length: 15; clone_size: NA; v_call: TRBV27; j_call: TRBJ1-5; d_call: NA; cdr3_nt: TGTGCCAGCAGAGCGCAGGGTTATAGCAATCAGCCCCAGCATTTT; cdr3_aa: CASRAQGYSNQPQHF
cdr3_length: 15; clone_size: few; v_call: TRBV5-1; j_call: TRBJ2-5; d_call: NA; cdr3_nt: TGCGCCAGCAGCGAACAGGGTCGTGATATAGAGACCCAGTACTTC; cdr3_aa: CASSEQGRDIETQYF
cdr3_length: 14; clone_size: few; v_call: TRBV6-2/TRBV6-3; j_call: TRBJ2-1; d_call: NA; cdr3_nt: TGTGCCAGCTTAAGTCTACGTGACGGCAATGAGCAGTTCTTC; cdr3_aa: CASLSLRDGNEQFF
cdr3_length: 15; clone_size: NA; v_call: TRBV5-5; j_call: TRBJ2-7; d_call: TRBD1; cdr3_nt: TGTGCCAGCAGCTTCGGACAGGATTTCTCCTACGAGCAGTACTTC; cdr3_aa: CASSFGQDFSYEQYF
cdr3_length: 17; clone_size: NA; v_call: TRBV7-2; j_call: TRBJ1-1; d_call: TRBD1; cdr3_nt: TGTGCCAGCAGCCCGACAGGACAGGGGGCTCTGAACACTGAAGCTTTCTTT; cdr3_aa: CASSPTGQGALNTEAFF
cdr3_length: 18; clone_size: few; v_call: TRBV27; j_call: TRBJ1-3; d_call: NA; cdr3_nt: TGTGCCAGCAGTTTAAACTTACAGGGCCTAAGCTCTGGAAACACCATATATTTT; cdr3_aa: CASSLNLQGLSSGNTIYF
cdr3_length: 15; clone_size: NA; v_call: TRBV6-2/TRBV6-3; j_call: TRBJ2-1; d_call: NA; cdr3_nt: TGTGCCAGCAGGGTCGCTTACCCAGGATACAATGAGCAGTTCTTC; cdr3_aa: CASRVAYPGYNEQFF
cdr3_length: 13; clone_size: many; v_call: TRBV25-1; j_call: TRBJ1-2; d_call: NA; cdr3_nt: TGTGCCAGCAGTGAAGGGACGAGGGATGGCTACACCTTC; cdr3_aa: CASSEGTRDGYTF
cdr3_length: 13; clone_size: many; v_call: TRBV5-1; j_call: TRBJ2-7; d_call: TRBD2; cdr3_nt: TGCGCCAGCAAGACTAGCGGGACCTACGAGCAGTACTTC; cdr3_aa: CASKTSGTYEQYF
cdr3_length: 15; clone_size: many; v_call: TRBV20-1; j_call: TRBJ2-1; d_call: TRBD2; cdr3_nt: TGCAGTGCTACCCGACTAGCGGGAGGGGGCGATGAGCAGTTCTTC; cdr3_aa: CSATRLAGGGDEQFF
cdr3_length: 16; clone_size: few; v_call: TRBV7-9; j_call: TRBJ2-3; d_call: NA; cdr3_nt: TGTGCCAGCAGCTCACCGGGACCCCGGACCACAGATACGCAGTATTTT; cdr3_aa: CASSSPGPRTTDTQYF
cdr3_length: 15; clone_size: NA; v_call: TRBV20-1; j_call: TRBJ2-3; d_call: NA; cdr3_nt: TGCAGTGCTAGAGATCTAGCTTATAGCACAGATACGCAGTATTTT; cdr3_aa: CSARDLAYSTDTQYF
cdr3_length: 13; clone_size: few; v_call: TRBV7-6; j_call: TRBJ2-3; d_call: NA; cdr3_nt: TGTGCCAGCAGCTTGCGTTCAGTAGATACGCAGTATTTT; cdr3_aa: CASSLRSVDTQYF
cdr3_length: 15; clone_size: few; v_call: TRBV11-2; j_call: TRBJ2-1; d_call: TRBD1; cdr3_nt: TGTGCCAGCTCTCGACGGACAGGGATCTACAATGAGCAGTTCTTC; cdr3_aa: CASSRRTGIYNEQFF
cdr3_length: 16; clone_size: NA; v_call: TRBV3-1; j_call: TRBJ2-1; d_call: NA; cdr3_nt: TGTGCCAGCAGCCAAGATGTGCCCATGATCGGAGGAGAGCAGTTCTTC; cdr3_aa: CASSQDVPMIGGEQFF
cdr3_length: 15; clone_size: many; v_call: TRBV5-1; j_call: TRBJ2-1; d_call: TRBD2; cdr3_nt: TGCGCCAGCAGCTTGGGACTAGCGGGTTTCAATGAGCAGTTCTTC; cdr3_aa: CASSLGLAGFNEQFF
cdr3_length: 12; clone_size: few; v_call: TRBV5-1; j_call: TRBJ2-3; d_call: NA; cdr3_nt: TGCGCCAGCAGCTTGAGCAGAGATACGCAGTATTTT; cdr3_aa: CASSLSRDTQYF
cdr3_length: 13; clone_size: many; v_call: TRBV29-1; j_call: TRBJ2-6; d_call: NA; cdr3_nt: TGCAGCGTTGTGGGGGATGGGGCCAACGTCCTGACTTTC; cdr3_aa: CSVVGDGANVLTF
cdr3_length: 15; clone_size: many; v_call: TRBV6-4; j_call: TRBJ2-1; d_call: TRBD2; cdr3_nt: TGTGCCAGCAGCGCTGGTAGCGGGGGGGCGAATGAGCAGTTCTTC; cdr3_aa: CASSAGSGGANEQFF
cdr3_length: 15; clone_size: few; v_call: TRBV9; j_call: TRBJ2-7; d_call: TRBD2; cdr3_nt: TGTGCCAGCAGCGTTCAGAGCGGGGACTCCTACGAGCAGTACTTC; cdr3_aa: CASSVQSGDSYEQYF
cdr3_length: 10; clone_size: many; v_call: TRBV24-1; j_call: TRBJ2-1; d_call: NA; cdr3_nt: TGTGCCACCAGTGATGGGCATTTGGTCTTC; cdr3_aa: CATSDGHLVF
cdr3_length: 11; clone_size: many; v_call: TRBV29-1; j_call: TRBJ2-1; d_call: NA; cdr3_nt: TGCAGCGTTGTTGTCGTTAATGAGCAGTTCTTC; cdr3_aa: CSVVVVNEQFF
cdr3_length: 15; clone_size: few; v_call: TRBV5-1; j_call: TRBJ2-1; d_call: NA; cdr3_nt: TGCGCCAGCAGCTTGGACGGGCCGTCCTACAATGAGCAGTTCTTC; cdr3_aa: CASSLDGPSYNEQFF
cdr3_length: 14; clone_size: many; v_call: TRBV5-1; j_call: TRBJ1-2; d_call: TRBD1; cdr3_nt: TGCGCCAGCAGCTTACCCGGACAGGGTCTTGGCTACACCTTC; cdr3_aa: CASSLPGQGLGYTF
cdr3_length: 14; clone_size: NA; v_call: TRBV20-1; j_call: TRBJ2-3; d_call: NA; cdr3_nt: TGCAGTGCTAGAGACCCCGGGGAGACCGATACGCAGTATTTT; cdr3_aa: CSARDPGETDTQYF
cdr3_length: 14; clone_size: NA; v_call: TRBV6-5; j_call: TRBJ2-7; d_call: NA; cdr3_nt: TGTGCCAGCGTTCCCCGGGGACGGCCCAACGAGCAGTACTTC; cdr3_aa: CASVPRGRPNEQYF
cdr3_length: 14; clone_size: NA; v_call: TRBV28; j_call: TRBJ1-1; d_call: NA; cdr3_nt: TGTGCCAGCAGGACCAACGTCATGTTAACTGAAGCTTTCTTT; cdr3_aa: CASRTNVMLTEAFF
cdr3_length: 16; clone_size: NA; v_call: TRBV7-9; j_call: TRBJ2-1; d_call: TRBD2; cdr3_nt: TGTGCCAGCAGCTTAGTTGGAACTAGCGGGAGTAATGAGCAGTTCTTC; cdr3_aa: CASSLVGTSGSNEQFF
cdr3_length: 15; clone_size: many; v_call: TRBV5-6; j_call: TRBJ2-1; d_call: NA; cdr3_nt: TGTGCCAGCAGCTTGGTGAGGGTAGCCTACAATGAGCAGTTCTTC; cdr3_aa: CASSLVRVAYNEQFF
cdr3_length: 18; clone_size: few; v_call: TRBV11-2; j_call: TRBJ2-7; d_call: TRBD2; cdr3_nt: TGTGCCAGCGGCTTATTTGGGAGTAGCGGGTCCTTTCTCGGCGAGCAGTACTTC; cdr3_aa: CASGLFGSSGSFLGEQYF
cdr3_length: 18; clone_size: NA; v_call: TRBV5-5; j_call: TRBJ2-1; d_call: NA; cdr3_nt: TGTGCCAGCAGCCTTATTGAGGGGACCTCCCTATCTAGTTACATTCAGTTCTTC; cdr3_aa: CASSLIEGTSLSSYIQFF
cdr3_length: 13; clone_size: NA; v_call: TRBV25-1; j_call: TRBJ1-1; d_call: NA; cdr3_nt: TGTGCCAGCAGTGACCCTCTGGGGACTGAAGCTTTCTTT; cdr3_aa: CASSDPLGTEAFF
cdr3_length: 15; clone_size: NA; v_call: TRBV11-2; j_call: TRBJ2-5; d_call: TRBD2; cdr3_nt: TGTGCCAGCAGCTTAGACCTGACTAGCGGGGGGACCCAGTACTTC; cdr3_aa: CASSLDLTSGGTQYF